This T cell receptor beta chain is drawn from a study of T-cell reconstitution after alpha-beta-depleted transplantation in children. The study, taken as a whole, reports: Expanded graft clones, several hundred of them, were reportedly the source of alpha-beta T cells about two months after transplant.

This clonotype was detected many times. As yet, its antigen is unknown. A TCRbeta library incorporating unique molecular identifiers was prepared. TCRdb reprocessed the PCR reads with MiXCR, giving one entry per CDR3 protein. In the table there are around 670,000 distinct CDR3 sequences, less than 15% of which are singletons. The source material was PBMCs, sampled before TCRalphabeta/CD19-depleted stem cell transplant. The receptor was derived from a girl between 2 and 10 years old with congenital amegakaryocytic thrombocytopenia, due to receive a stem cell transplant.

CDR3 nucleotides: TGTGCCAGCAGTTTATCCCGCGGCGAGCAGTTCTTC. This codes for CASSLSRGEQFF. This chain uses TRBV12-3 or TRBV12-4 with TRBJ2-1; D is undetermined. CDR3 size: 12 residues. The ends were cut back, 2 bases at V and 10 bases at J, with 9 bases in the middle.